The 15 T cell receptor beta chains below all came from one sample that was sequenced in a study of blood T cell repertoires in COVID-19. Sequencing was performed with immunoSEQ multiplex PCR; in TCRdb, only in-frame clones are kept and a portion is missing. Counted here are some 66,000 clones, about 94% occurring once; the ten biggest clones make up 2.5% to 3%. The sample comprised peripheral blood. The receptors were sampled from a man aged 65 to 79 with active COVID-19.

The J gene is TRBJ2-1, the V gene TRBV5-4; 8 nucleotides line up with TRBD2. Losses at the gene ends were 1 base for V and 1 base for J; bases not matched to a gene: 1. The CDR3 covers 15 residues. Germline V gene lookup returns CDR1 SGHNT and CDR2 YYREEE (reference sequence). The CDR3 region has the DNA TGTGCCAGCAGCTTGTCTAGCGGGTCCTACAATGAGCAGTTCTTC. Its protein is CASSLSSGSYNEQFF.

This clone has only one observation. This chain connects TRBV6-5 to TRBJ2-7; a possible D gene is TRBD1 (6 bases). This CDR3 spans 14 amino acids. Per the germline V gene, CDR1 is MNHEY and CDR2 is SVGAGI. Trimming took off 7 bases at V and 7 bases at J, with 20 bases between the two ends. The CDR3 loop reads CASITGHSAVEQYF. The CDR3 DNA reads as TGTGCCAGCATCACGGGACACTCGGCAGTGGAGCAGTACTTC.

V gene TRBV5-1 combines with J gene TRBJ1-1; the D is unclear. The CDR3 runs to 16 residues. Germline loops: CDR1 SGHRS, CDR2 YFSETQ. The germline V and J ends were trimmed by 4 bases and 1 base, with 17 bases remaining between them. The CDR3: CASSAGDRIENTEAFF. The CDR3 DNA sequence: TGCGCCAGCAGCGCCGGGGATAGAATAGAGAACACTGAAGCTTTCTTT.

V usage is TRBV5-1 and J usage is TRBJ2-7, with a tentative D call TRBD1 (5 bases). This CDR3 has 13 residues. The germline V gene has CDR1 SGHRS and CDR2 YFSETQ. Between the trimmed V and J ends, which lost 0 bases and 3 bases, there was a span of 7 bases. CDR3 sequence: CASSLGGGYEQYV. The CDR3 DNA follows: TGCGCCAGCAGCTTGGGGGGCGGCTACGAGCAGTACGTC.

The chain recombines TRBV5-1 with TRBJ1-6; 7 bases align to TRBD1. CDR3 length equals 17 residues. In germline, CDR1 is SGHRS, CDR2 YFSETQ. J was trimmed by 3 bases and V by 0 bases; bases with no gene match: 6. CDR3 bases: TGCGCCAGCAGCTTGGAGACAGGGAATAGCTATAATTCACCCCTCCACTTT. Protein sequence: CASSLETGNSYNSPLHF.

The chain combines TRBV6-2 or TRBV6-3 with TRBJ1-2, with unresolved D. Germline CDR1 and CDR2: MNHEY and SVGEGT. V gave up 5 bases and J gave up 8 bases, with 18 bases separating them. The CDR3 loop spans 14 amino acids. The CDR3 DNA follows: TGTGCCAGCAGTCTACGGATCCCAGGTTACGGCTACACCTTC. Its translation is CASSLRIPGYGYTF.

V usage is TRBV5-5 and J usage is TRBJ2-5; D is uncertain. The CDR3 loop spans 13 amino acids. CDR1 SGHKS and CDR2 YYEKEE come from the germline V gene (reference sequence). V was cut by 4 bases and J by 5 bases, with 12 bases left in between. The CDR3 is CASSHSARETQYF. The CDR3 nucleotides are TGTGCCAGCAGCCACTCCGCCAGGGAGACCCAGTACTTC.

With respect to this clone: The junction departs from germline at one end; a sequencing error may be responsible. Other DNA sequences of this sample code for an identical CDR3. The V and J genes are TRBV19 and TRBJ1-1, with D possibly matching TRBD1 (6 bases). Germline CDR1 LNHDA, CDR2 SQIVND (reference sequence). This CDR3 contains 14 residues. The CDR3 region is CASRGDIRNTEAFF. The CDR3 DNA sequence: TGTGCCAGTAGGGGGGACATTCGGAACACTGAAGCCTTCTTT.

The chain couples TRBV27 to TRBJ1-5; 8 bases are a match to TRBD1. The CDR3 extends over 15 amino acids. The J segment lost 4 bases and the V segment lost 6 bases, leaving 8 bases of the junction unmatched. Germline assignment: CDR1 MNHEY and CDR2 SMNVEV (reference sequence). CDR3 nucleotides: TGTGCCAGCAGGCCGGACAGGGCGGGTAATCAGCCCCAGCATTTT. Protein product: CASRPDRAGNQPQHF.

The chain carries TRBV6-1 and TRBJ2-5; D possibly corresponds to TRBD1 (5 bases). The CDR3 runs to 14 residues. The germline V gene encodes CDR1 MNHNS and CDR2 SASEGT. With 3 bases removed from V and 2 bases from J, the gap between germline ends came to 10 bases. The CDR3 loop reads CASSDRAVQETQYF. The CDR3 DNA follows: TGTGCCAGCAGTGACAGGGCCGTACAAGAGACCCAGTACTTC.

J is TRBJ2-3 and V is TRBV7-3; 10 positions match TRBD2. CDR3 size: 14 residues. The germline V gene has CDR1 SGHTA and CDR2 FQGTGA. Trimming removed 2 bases from V and 5 bases from J; junction bases left unmatched: 1. The CDR3 reads CASSLLAGVDTQYF. CDR3 DNA: TGTGCCAGCAGCTTACTAGCGGGGGTAGATACGCAGTATTTT.

The V call is TRBV3-1 (or the pseudogene TRBV3-2), the J call TRBJ2-5, with a tentative D call TRBD1 (6 bases). The CDR3 extends over 15 amino acids. Germline CDR1 reads LGHDT; CDR2 reads YNNKEL (reference sequence). The V end was cut by 4 bases, the J end by 1 base, with 13 bases between. The CDR3 sequence: CASSPEPTGQETQYF. Written as DNA, the CDR3 is TGTGCCAGCAGCCCGGAGCCGACAGGCCAAGAGACCCAGTACTTC.

This clone came up once. The rearrangement links TRBV6-5 to TRBJ2-7; possibly TRBD1 for D (5 bases). Germline lookup yields CDR1 MNHEY and CDR2 SVGAGI. Trimming took 2 bases from V and 6 from J, leaving 11 bases between them. This CDR3 is 13 amino acids long. This CDR3 is CASSYTLTGEQYV. The CDR3 DNA follows: TGTGCCAGCAGTTACACCCTTACAGGCGAGCAGTACGTC.

This clone was observed once. The rearrangement uses TRBV12-5 and TRBJ1-2, with D perhaps matching TRBD1 (6 bases). V lost 1 base and J 5 bases, leaving 8 bases between the germline ends. The CDR3 is 13 residues long. Germline CDR1 and CDR2: LGHNT and FRNRAP. This CDR3 is CASGLGGQYGYTF. CDR3 bases: TGTGCTAGTGGTTTGGGAGGACAGTATGGCTACACCTTC. Complete variable domain (other parts from reference TRBV12-5 and TRBJ1-2): DARVTQTPRHKVTEMGQEVTMRCQPILGHNTVFWYRQTMMQGLELLAYFRNRAPLDDSGMPKDRFSAEMPDATLATLKIQPSEPRDSAVYFCASGLGGQYGYTFGSGTRLTVV.

Only a few counts were recorded for this clone. J is TRBJ1-6 and V is TRBV4-1; 10 positions match TRBD1. Germline CDR1 and CDR2: MGHRA and YSYEKL. The CDR3 spans 16 residues. The J segment lost 9 bases and the V segment lost 4 bases, leaving 9 bases of the junction unmatched. This CDR3 reads CASSLDRQGAGSPLHF. The CDR3 DNA follows: TGCGCCAGCAGCCTTGACCGACAGGGGGCGGGTTCACCCCTCCACTTT.